This TCR beta chain was retrieved from a study of cytomegalovirus exposure and HLA in healthy donors. Study context: Early released data had 80 million or so unique TCRs, all coming from HLA-typed donors.

Study-wide results and limits: The authors enumerated some 170 TCR beta chains as linked to cytomegalovirus.

This clone has more than one count but fewer than ten. What it binds is unknown. Researchers ran the PCR with 60 Vbeta and 13 Jbeta primers. Some clones are missing from TCRdb's copy, which holds only in-frame ones; the method was immunoSEQ multiplex PCR. Of about 130,000 clones in the sample, around four fifths were seen once. The sample consisted of PBMCs. The receptor's source is a man aged 18-30 years in good health and CMV-seropositive.

The CDR3 nucleotides are TGCGCCAGCTGCGAAGGGCCAGCTAATGAAAAACTGTTTTTT. Translated, it gives CASCEGPANEKLFF. The chain couples TRBV4-1 to TRBJ1-4; D unclear. V dropped 8 bases and J dropped 3 bases, with 13 bases sitting between them. Germline V lookup: CDR1 MGHRA, CDR2 YSYEKL. The CDR3 length is 14 residues.